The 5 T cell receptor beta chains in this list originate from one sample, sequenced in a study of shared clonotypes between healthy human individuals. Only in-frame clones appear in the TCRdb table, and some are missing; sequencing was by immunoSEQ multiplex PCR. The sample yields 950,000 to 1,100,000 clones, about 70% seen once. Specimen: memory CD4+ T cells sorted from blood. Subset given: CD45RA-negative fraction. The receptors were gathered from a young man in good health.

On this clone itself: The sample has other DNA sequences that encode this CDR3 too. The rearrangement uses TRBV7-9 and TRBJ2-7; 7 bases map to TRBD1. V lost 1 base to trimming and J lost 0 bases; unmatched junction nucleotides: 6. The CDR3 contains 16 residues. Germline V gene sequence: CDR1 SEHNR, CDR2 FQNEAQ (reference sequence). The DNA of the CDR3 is TGTGCCAGCAGCTTAGTTCAGACAGGGAGCTCCTACGAGCAGTACTTC. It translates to CASSLVQTGSSYEQYF.

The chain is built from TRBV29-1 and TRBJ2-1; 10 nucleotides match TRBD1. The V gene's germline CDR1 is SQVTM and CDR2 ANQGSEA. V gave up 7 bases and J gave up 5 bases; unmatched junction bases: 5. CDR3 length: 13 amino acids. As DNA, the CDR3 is TGCAGCGCGCGACAGGGGGCAAACAATGAGCAGTTCTTC. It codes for CSARQGANNEQFF.

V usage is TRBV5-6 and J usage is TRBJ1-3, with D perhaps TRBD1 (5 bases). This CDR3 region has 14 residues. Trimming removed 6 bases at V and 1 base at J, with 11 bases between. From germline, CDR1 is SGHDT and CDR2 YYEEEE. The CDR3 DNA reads TGTGCCAGCACCGGCGACAGTTCTGGAAACACCATATATTTT. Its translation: CASTGDSSGNTIYF. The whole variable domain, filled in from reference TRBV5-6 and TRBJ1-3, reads DAGVTQSPTHLIKTRGQQVTLRCSPKSGHDTVSWYQQALGQGPQFIFQYYEEEERQRGNFPDRFSGHQFPNYSSELNVNALLLGDSALYLCASTGDSSGNTIYFGEGSWLTVV.

The CDR3 region has the DNA TGTGCCAGCAGGACTAGCGGGAACACCGGGGAGCTGTTTTTT. It encodes CASRTSGNTGELFF. This chain joins TRBV6-1 and TRBJ2-2; 9 bases agree with TRBD2. The CDR3 length is 14 residues. Germline CDR1 is MNHNS and CDR2 is SASEGT. J was trimmed by 1 base and V by 6 bases; bases with no gene match: 0.

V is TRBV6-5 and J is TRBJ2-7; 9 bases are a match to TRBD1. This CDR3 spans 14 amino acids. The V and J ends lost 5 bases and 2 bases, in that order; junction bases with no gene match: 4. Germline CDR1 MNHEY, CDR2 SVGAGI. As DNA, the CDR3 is TGTGCCAGCAGTCGGGGACAGGGCCCCTACGAGCAGTACTTC. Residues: CASSRGQGPYEQYF.